A single sample is the source of the 18 T cell receptor beta chains below, sequenced in a study of blood T cell repertoires in COVID-19. Clones were sequenced by immunoSEQ multiplex PCR, and TCRdb holds only the in-frame ones, with some missing. The sample consists of some 160,000 clones, roughly 84% of them appearing once. The sample was PBMCs or T cells enriched from blood (not recorded which). Every receptor here comes from a woman in her forties or fifties who had recovered from COVID-19.

This clone showed up just once. The V and J genes are TRBV7-9 and TRBJ2-5, with a weak D call TRBD1 (7 bases). Germline CDR1 is SEHNR and CDR2 is FQNEAQ (reference sequence). Trimming left V 3 bases short and J 4 bases short, with 12 bases between. The CDR3 has 14 residues. The CDR3 loop is CASSFGGGGETQYF. The CDR3 DNA reads TGTGCCAGCAGCTTCGGAGGGGGCGGAGAGACCCAGTACTTC.

The chain employs TRBV18 and TRBJ1-5; D ambiguous. This CDR3 region has 14 residues. Germline V gene lookup returns CDR1 KGHSH and CDR2 LQKENI. The V end lost 2 bases, the J end lost 4 bases, and 9 bases lay between the germline ends. CDR3 nucleotide sequence: TGTGCCAGCTCACCAGGAGGTGGGAATCAGCCCCAGCATTTT. Its protein is CASSPGGGNQPQHF.

This clone has a handful of counts. The chain couples TRBV6-5 to TRBJ2-7, with 8 bases matching TRBD1. The CDR3 is 13 amino acids. Per the germline V gene, CDR1 is MNHEY and CDR2 is SVGAGI. Trimming at V came to 2 bases and at J to 7 bases, leaving 4 bases not matched to a gene. CDR3 nucleotide sequence: TGTGCCAGCAGTTACCTCCGGGACAGGGAGCAGTACTTC. It is translated as CASSYLRDREQYF.

This clone was counted only a few times. The CDR3, as DNA: TGTGCCAGCAGCAAGACAGGGGTAATCACTGAAGCTTTCTTT. Protein sequence: CASSKTGVITEAFF. V and J are TRBV7-9 and TRBJ1-1, with TRBD1 matching 8 bases. V lost 5 bases to trimming and J lost 4 bases; unmatched junction nucleotides: 6. This CDR3 spans 14 amino acids. Germline V gives CDR1 SEHNR, CDR2 FQNEAQ (reference sequence).

V and J are TRBV28 and TRBJ1-2; TRBD1 agrees at 7 bases. CDR3 length: 17 residues. The V gene's germline CDR1 is MDHEN and CDR2 SYDVKM. Unmatched junction bases numbered 13, after V lost 6 bases and J lost 0 bases. DNA for the CDR3: TGTGCCAGCAGCCAAACCCGGAGGGGGCTATCTAACTATGGCTACACCTTC. It yields the protein CASSQTRRGLSNYGYTF.

V gene TRBV5-8 combines with J gene TRBJ1-3; unclear D gene. V was clipped by 4 bases and J by 0 bases, with 17 bases between them. This CDR3 region has 17 residues. Germline CDR1 and CDR2: SGHTS and YDEGEE. In DNA form, the CDR3 reads TGTGCCAGCAGCCTTGCCCCCCTCAGGCACTCTGGAAACACCATATATTTT. This codes for CASSLAPLRHSGNTIYF.

This clone showed up just once. The rearrangement uses TRBV29-1 and TRBJ1-2; 7 nucleotides match TRBD1. The CDR3 extends over 14 amino acids. Germline values: CDR1 SQVTM, CDR2 ANQGSEA. V lost 7 bases, J lost 5 bases, and 13 bases stayed unmatched. The chain's CDR3 is CSARQGTGTYGYTF. CDR3 nucleotides: TGCAGCGCTCGACAGGGAACCGGCACATATGGCTACACCTTC.

The chain couples TRBV6-2 or TRBV6-3 to TRBJ2-1; 9 bases are a match to TRBD2. V gave up 4 bases and J gave up 3 bases; unmatched junction bases: 10. The CDR3 totals 17 residues. CDR1 and CDR2 from the germline V gene are MNHEY and SVGEGT. The DNA of the CDR3 is TGTGCCAGCAGTTTAGAGGGACTAGCAGTATTCTACAATGAGCAGTTCTTC. It yields the protein CASSLEGLAVFYNEQFF.

This rearrangement joins TRBV4-2 to TRBJ1-1; TRBD1 agrees at 8 bases. CDR3 length equals 16 residues. The ends lost 0 bases at V and 5 bases at J; junction bases unmatched: 8. Per germline, CDR1 LGHNA and CDR2 YNFKEQ. The CDR3 DNA is TGTGCCAGCAGCCAAGATGGGGCAGGGGGCATGACTGAAGCTTTCTTT. Translating gives CASSQDGAGGMTEAFF.

This chain connects TRBV6-1 to TRBJ1-6; a possible D gene is TRBD1 (5 bases). Germline V gives CDR1 MNHNS, CDR2 SASEGT. The CDR3 totals 13 residues. Trimming shortened V by 3 bases and J by 9 bases, and 9 bases separated the two germline ends. The CDR3 DNA is TGTGCCAGCAGTGAGACAGTCGGTTCACCCCTCCACTTT. Translated, it gives CASSETVGSPLHF.

About this clone itself: The junction and the germline gene differ at one end; a read error may be behind it. This chain uses TRBV29-1 with TRBJ2-2; D unclear. Germline values: CDR1 SQVTM, CDR2 ANQGSEA. The CDR3 is 11 residues long. CDR3 nucleotide sequence: TGCAGCGTTCAAGACCACGGGGAGCTGTTTTTT. It specifies CSVQDHGELFF.

The rearrangement joins TRBV7-6 to TRBJ2-3; 12 bases map to TRBD1. With 5 bases clipped from V and 5 bases from J, the junction kept 8 bases outside the gene matches. This CDR3 has 16 amino acids. Looked up from germline, CDR1 is SGHVS and CDR2 is FNYEAQ. CDR3 amino acids: CASSVRDRGRGDTQYF. CDR3 DNA: TGTGCCAGCAGCGTCCGGGACAGGGGGCGTGGAGATACGCAGTATTTT. The full variable domain, its missing parts supplied by reference TRBV7-6 and TRBJ2-3, is GAGVSQSPRYKVTKRGQDVALRCDPISGHVSLYWYRQALGQGPEFLTYFNYEAQQDKSGLPNDRFSAERPEGSISTLTIQRTEQRDSAMYRCASSVRDRGRGDTQYFGPGTRLTVL.

The CDR3 loop is CASSTVTGPYNEQFF. DNA of the CDR3: TGTGCCAGTAGTACCGTCACAGGACCGTACAATGAGCAGTTCTTC. This rearrangement joins TRBV19 to TRBJ2-1, with D perhaps matching TRBD1 (5 bases). Deletions cut 4 bases from V and 4 bases from J, with 14 bases between. The length of the CDR3 is 15 residues. Germline loops: CDR1 LNHDA, CDR2 SQIVND (reference sequence).

The chain is built from TRBV7-3 and TRBJ2-2; 8 bases agree with TRBD2. Germline V gives CDR1 SGHTA, CDR2 FQGTGA. CDR3 length equals 16 residues. Trimming at V came to 1 base and at J to 6 bases, leaving 7 bases not matched to a gene. The CDR3 DNA reads TGTGCCAGCAGCTTAAGGAGCGGGAGCGTCGCCGGGGAGCTGTTTTTT. Translating it yields CASSLRSGSVAGELFF.

The table lists this clone with a few counts. The chain employs TRBV11-2 and TRBJ2-1; 12 bases align to TRBD2. CDR3 length equals 16 residues. Trimming at V came to 6 bases and at J to 4 bases, leaving 7 bases not matched to a gene. Germline V gene lookup returns CDR1 SGHAT and CDR2 FQNNGV. CDR3 loop: CASRDPTSGGYNEQFF. As DNA, the CDR3 is TGTGCCAGCAGGGATCCGACTAGCGGGGGATACAATGAGCAGTTCTTC.

V gene TRBV19 combines with J gene TRBJ1-1, with D tentatively TRBD1 (5 bases). The germline V gene has CDR1 LNHDA and CDR2 SQIVND (reference sequence). The CDR3 sequence is 15 residues long. V lost 5 bases to trimming and J lost 4 bases, with 17 bases between them. The CDR3 nucleotides are TGTGCCAGTAGTCCAGGGAATAGGCTCGGCACTGAAGCTTTCTTT. Residues: CASSPGNRLGTEAFF.

V gene TRBV28 combines with J gene TRBJ2-7; the D gene is possibly TRBD2 (5 bases). V lost 4 bases to trimming and J lost 1 base, with 11 bases between them. The CDR3 is made up of 14 amino acids. In germline, CDR1 is MDHEN, CDR2 SYDVKM. CDR3 residues: CASSSRGTSYEQYF. CDR3 sequence (DNA): TGTGCCAGCAGTTCCCGGGGAACGTCCTACGAGCAGTACTTC.

The rearrangement joins TRBV14 to TRBJ2-7; 8 nucleotides match TRBD2. This CDR3 spans 14 amino acids. The germline V gene encodes CDR1 SGHDN and CDR2 FVKESK. V gave up 8 bases and J gave up 4 bases; unmatched junction bases: 10. CDR3 in amino acids: CASRKTSVSYEQYF. CDR3 bases: TGTGCCAGCCGCAAGACTAGCGTTTCTTACGAGCAGTACTTC. Supplemented by reference TRBV14 and TRBJ2-7, the full variable domain reads EAGVTQFPSHSVIEKGQTVTLRCDPISGHDNLYWYRRVMGKEIKFLLHFVKESKQDESGMPNNRFLAERTGGTYSTLKVQPAELEDSGVYFCASRKTSVSYEQYFGPGTRLTVT.